These T cell receptor beta chains were read from a single sample in a study of T cell responses to AZD1222 COVID-19 vaccine. Measured with immunoSEQ multiplex PCR; TCRdb has only the in-frame clones, and not every one. The table shows just under 80,000 clones, with more than 85% occurring only once. This specimen consisted of peripheral blood, obtained 28 days after the second AZD1222 dose. Source of these receptors: an adult who received the AZD1222 COVID-19 vaccine. Both conserved end residues are part of each CDR3. The order of the fields is D gene, J gene, clone size, V gene, CDR3 protein, CDR3 DNA. D genes are given only for firm matches. A clone size is listed for some rows: how often the clone was seen (once, few, many), or a class if it is expanded.

-,TRBJ1-4,few,TRBV5-1,CASSPTRQAYNEKLFF,TGCGCCAGCAGCCCTACCCGACAGGCGTATAATGAAAAACTGTTTTTT
-,TRBJ1-5,-,TRBV2,CASSVRTQGDQPQHF,TGTGCCAGCAGTGTACGGACGCAGGGCGATCAGCCCCAGCATTTT
TRBD2,TRBJ2-1,-,TRBV6-4,CASSDGTSAREQFF,TGTGCCAGCAGTGATGGAACTAGCGCGCGTGAGCAGTTCTTC
TRBD1,TRBJ1-4,once,TRBV2,CASRATGADEKLFF,TGTGCCAGCAGAGCGACAGGGGCCGATGAAAAACTGTTTTTT
-,TRBJ2-7,-,TRBV6-5,CASSLQGTSYEQYF,TGTGCCAGCAGTCTACAGGGTACTTCCTACGAGCAGTACTTC
-,TRBJ2-7,-,TRBV9,CASSPRTVPLDEQYF,TGTGCCAGCAGCCCCCGGACTGTTCCCCTTGACGAGCAGTACTTC
TRBD1,TRBJ1-1,-,TRBV7-9,CASSLAGQVHEAFF,TGTGCCAGCAGCTTAGCGGGACAGGTCCATGAAGCTTTCTTT
-,TRBJ2-6,-,TRBV5-1,CASSAVSGANVLTF,TGCGCCAGCAGCGCGGTCTCTGGGGCCAACGTCCTGACTTTC
-,TRBJ1-2,-,TRBV12-3/TRBV12-4,CASSLREAGYTF,TGTGCCAGCAGTTTGCGGGAGGCGGGCTACACCTTC
TRBD1,TRBJ1-1,-,TRBV7-2,CASSLDRSLGAFF,TGTGCCAGCAGCTTGGACAGGAGCCTAGGGGCTTTCTTT
TRBD2,TRBJ2-7,-,TRBV7-2,CASSLASGSYEQYF,TGTGCCAGCAGCTTAGCTAGCGGGAGTTACGAGCAGTACTTC
-,TRBJ1-2,-,TRBV27,CASSQGRGVYGYTF,TGTGCCAGCAGCCAAGGACGGGGGGTCTATGGCTACACCTTC
-,TRBJ1-2,-,TRBV24-1,CATSDLAVNYGYTF,TGTGCCACCAGTGATTTAGCGGTTAACTATGGCTACACCTTC
TRBD1,TRBJ1-2,-,TRBV7-9,CASSSQGANRGYTF,TGTGCCAGCAGCTCTCAGGGGGCCAATCGGGGCTACACCTTC
-,TRBJ1-1,-,TRBV5-6,CASSLTEAGGLGAFF,TGTGCCAGCAGCCTAACCGAGGCGGGGGGGCTGGGAGCTTTCTTT
-,TRBJ2-2,-,TRBV15,CATSRVRGTGELFF,TGTGCCACCAGCAGAGTAAGGGGGACCGGGGAGCTGTTTTTT
-,TRBJ1-4,-,TRBV18,CASSPPKGIPTNEKLFF,TGTGCCAGCTCACCACCGAAGGGGATACCAACTAATGAAAAACTGTTTTTT
-,TRBJ2-1,-,TRBV2,CASKGYVRGDEQFF,TGTGCCAGCAAGGGCTACGTCCGCGGAGATGAGCAGTTCTTC
-,TRBJ2-1,-,TRBV9,CASSPRDDRSYNEQFF,TGTGCCAGCAGCCCACGGGACGACAGGTCCTACAATGAGCAGTTCTTC
TRBD1,TRBJ2-3,few,TRBV14,CASRPGQGPTAWTDTQYF,TGTGCCAGCAGGCCGGGACAGGGCCCAACCGCATGGACAGATACGCAGTATTTT
-,TRBJ1-1,once,TRBV4-3,CASSQGMAENTEAFF,TGCGCCAGCAGCCAAGGAATGGCGGAGAACACTGAAGCTTTCTTT
TRBD1,TRBJ2-1,-,TRBV19,CASSPLPPGQGINEQFF,TGTGCCAGTAGTCCACTGCCGCCGGGACAGGGGATCAATGAGCAGTTCTTC
-,TRBJ1-1,-,TRBV11-2,CASRRSLNTEAFF,TGTGCCAGCCGCCGAAGTTTGAACACTGAAGCTTTCTTT
TRBD1,TRBJ1-2,-,TRBV6-5,CASIGTGGADGYTF,TGTGCCAGCATTGGGACAGGGGGCGCCGATGGCTACACCTTC
-,TRBJ1-4,-,TRBV20-1,CSASQGGEKLFF,TGCAGTGCTAGTCAGGGAGGTGAAAAACTGTTTTTT
TRBD1,TRBJ2-1,-,TRBV7-3,CASSPTGQGMNEQFF,TGTGCCAGCAGCCCCACCGGACAGGGAATGAATGAGCAGTTCTTC
TRBD1,TRBJ1-2,-,TRBV7-9,CASSLAGTEDARGYTF,TGTGCCAGCAGCTTAGCGGGGACAGAGGACGCCCGCGGCTACACCTTC
-,TRBJ2-7,-,TRBV14,CASSPFREPSYEQYF,TGTGCCAGCAGCCCCTTCCGGGAACCCTCCTACGAGCAGTACTTC
-,TRBJ1-1,-,TRBV5-6,CASSLGHGNEAFF,TGTGCCAGCAGCTTGGGGCATGGGAATGAAGCTTTCTTT
TRBD1,TRBJ1-2,-,TRBV3-1/TRBV3-2,CASSSIMTGGFGYTF,TGTGCCAGCAGCTCTATAATGACAGGGGGCTTCGGCTACACCTTC
-,TRBJ2-7,-,TRBV7-9,CASSLGAGQPPLEQYF,TGTGCCAGCAGCTTAGGGGCGGGGCAGCCCCCCCTGGAGCAGTACTTC
-,TRBJ1-3,once,TRBV5-1,CASSTHREYSGNTIYF,TGCGCCAGCAGCACCCACAGGGAATACTCTGGAAACACCATATATTTT
-,TRBJ2-1,-,TRBV30,CARLGSLNEQFF,TGTGCTCGATTGGGCAGCCTCAATGAGCAGTTCTTC
-,TRBJ1-1,few,TRBV4-1,CASSQEGIDLVTEAFF,TGCGCCAGCAGCCAAGAAGGAATCGACCTTGTCACTGAAGCTTTCTTT
-,TRBJ1-1,-,TRBV7-2,CASSLNRDTEAFF,TGTGCCAGTAGCTTAAACAGGGACACTGAAGCTTTCTTT
-,TRBJ2-5,-,TRBV3-1/TRBV3-2,CASSNWESQETQYF,TGTGCCAGCAGCAACTGGGAGAGTCAAGAGACCCAGTACTTC
-,TRBJ2-1,-,TRBV5-4,CASSWPEANEQFF,TGTGCCAGCAGTTGGCCCGAGGCCAATGAGCAGTTCTTC
TRBD1,TRBJ1-2,-,TRBV27,CASSLAPGQGTYGYTF,TGTGCCAGCAGTCTTGCGCCGGGACAGGGGACCTATGGCTACACCTTC
-,TRBJ1-2,-,TRBV24-1,CATSDPTGYTF,TGTGCCACCAGTGACCCGACAGGCTACACCTTC
TRBD2,TRBJ2-1,-,TRBV6-5,CASSYGGGPYNEQFF,TGTGCCAGCAGTTATGGCGGGGGACCCTACAATGAGCAGTTCTTC
-,TRBJ2-5,-,TRBV28,CATSGASITQYF,TGTGCCACCTCCGGGGCCTCCATAACCCAGTACTTC
-,TRBJ1-1,-,TRBV10-1,CASSDHAGGFTEAFF,TGCGCCAGCAGTGACCACGCAGGAGGGTTCACTGAAGCTTTCTTT
-,TRBJ2-1,-,TRBV2,CASGAGTLSYNEQFF,TGTGCCAGCGGGGCCGGGACACTCTCCTACAATGAGCAGTTCTTC
TRBD1,TRBJ1-1,-,TRBV30,CASDREAISTEAFF,TGTGCCAGCGACAGGGAGGCGATTTCCACTGAAGCTTTCTTT
TRBD2,TRBJ2-4,-,TRBV5-1,CASSPRTSGRAENIQYF,TGCGCCAGCAGCCCCCGGACTAGCGGGAGGGCTGAAAACATTCAGTACTTC
TRBD1,TRBJ1-1,-,TRBV4-1,CASSEEWTGGLNTEAFF,TGCGCCAGCAGCGAAGAATGGACAGGGGGGTTGAACACTGAAGCTTTCTTT
-,TRBJ2-2,once,TRBV6-4,CASSDEDGGTGELFF,TGTGCCAGCAGTGATGAGGATGGTGGCACCGGGGAGCTGTTTTTT